This T cell receptor beta chain emerged from a study of blood T cell repertoires in COVID-19. Using immunoSEQ multiplex PCR, the repertoire was profiled, and TCRdb retains in-frame clones only, with some absent. The profile shows some 160,000 clones, approximately 86% of them singletons. The length of the CDR3 is 15 residues. V gave up 1 base and J gave up 2 bases, with 9 bases separating them. Germline V gene lookup returns CDR1 SGHDN and CDR2 FVKESK. The chain is built from TRBV14 and TRBJ2-1, with D unclear. The sequencing sample was made of peripheral blood. The clonotype originates from a woman aged 80 or over with COVID-19, enrolled during active disease. CDR3 in DNA: TGTGCCAGCAGCCAAGGGCTGGCAACCTACAATGAGCAGTTCTTC. Translating it yields CASSQGLATYNEQFF.